The T cell receptor (beta chain) under discussion was sequenced for a study of shared clonotypes between healthy human individuals. Study in general: Participating donors consisted of a couple of women and a few men aged 18 to 49.

Germline V gene lookup returns CDR1 LNHNV and CDR2 YYDKDF (reference sequence). This CDR3 region has 12 residues. Deletions cut 3 bases from V and 11 bases from J, with 11 bases between. Study-wide points: Richness estimates generally favored naive over memory subsets. Measured sharing among donors was expected to vary with sequencing depth.

Assay: immunoSEQ multiplex PCR; the TCRdb copy retains only in-frame clones and omits some. The table lists under 1,900,000 clones, about 98.5% of them singletons. Regarding this clone: Its specificity is not known.

Sequenced sample: naive CD4+ T cells sorted from blood. As for subset: CD45RA+ positively selected. This TCR was sampled from a man aged 25-45 years in good health. V is TRBV15 and J is TRBJ1-5; D remains unclear. The CDR3 nucleotides are TGTGCCACCAGCAGTTTCGGATCCTCCCAGCATTTT. Protein sequence: CATSSFGSSQHF.